Below, one T cell receptor (beta chain) is given with its context. From germline, CDR1 is SGHTA and CDR2 FQGNSA. J was trimmed by 7 bases and V by 1 base; bases with no gene match: 8. The CDR3 length is 15 residues. This sample was taken from a study of blood T cell repertoires in COVID-19. About the study: Two negative PCRs, clearance, or symptom resolution characterized the recovered Cohort 3 donors.

Ages ranged from roughly 18 to 100 years, with residence in about 24 US areas. Participants were placed into cohorts based on the clinical history they reported. Some clones are missing from TCRdb's copy, which holds only in-frame ones; the method was immunoSEQ multiplex PCR. This sample yields about 170,000 clones, of which 79% are seen a single time; roughly 19% belongs to the top ten. This rearrangement joins TRBV7-2 to TRBJ2-7, with TRBD2 identical over 9 bases. The TCR sequence derives from a woman in her 70s in a cohort exposed to, infected with or recovered from COVID-19 (not recorded which). Sequenced sample: PBMCs or T cells enriched from blood (not recorded which). The CDR3: CASSLGGRAFGEQYF. DNA for the CDR3: TGTGCCAGCAGCTTAGGCGGGAGGGCCTTTGGGGAGCAGTACTTC.